Listed below are T cell receptor beta chains from one sample, sequenced in a study of cytomegalovirus exposure and HLA in healthy donors. Sequencing was performed with immunoSEQ multiplex PCR; in TCRdb, only in-frame clones are kept and a portion is missing. This sample yields some 120,000 clones, of which less than 20% are seen a single time; 1.9% belongs to the top ten. The sample comprised PBMCs. The receptors stem from a woman between 18 and 29 years old in good health and CMV-seronegative. CDR3s include the opening cysteine and the closing phenylalanine or tryptophan. The D gene is left open where the match is weak. Clone size, where shown, is once, few, many, or a class for clones that have expanded.

D | J | size | V | DNA | CDR3
TRBD2 | TRBJ2-1 | NA | TRBV11-2 | TGTGCCAGCAGCTCTAGCGCTAGCGGAGGTAATGAGCAGTTCTTC | CASSSSASGGNEQFF
NA | TRBJ1-6 | few | TRBV7-6 | TGTGCCAGCAGCTTACGGGATAATTCACCCCTCCACTTT | CASSLRDNSPLHF
TRBD1 | TRBJ1-4 | few | TRBV6-5 | TGTGCCAGCAGAAAACAGGGGGGGAATGAAAAACTGTTTTTT | CASRKQGGNEKLFF
NA | TRBJ2-3 | NA | TRBV4-2 | TGTGCCAGCAGCCAAGATTCACCCGCGGGGGCCCTTAACACAGATACGCAGTATTTT | CASSQDSPAGALNTDTQYF
NA | TRBJ2-1 | few | TRBV6-6 | TGTGCCAGCAGTTACTCGAGTGTTGAGCAGTTCTTC | CASSYSSVEQFF
NA | TRBJ2-7 | NA | TRBV19 | TGTGCCAGTAGTATAGAGAGAGAACTTACCTACGAGCAGTACTTC | CASSIERELTYEQYF
NA | TRBJ2-7 | once | TRBV27 | TGTGCCAGCAGTTTACAGGGCTCCTACGAGCAGTACTTC | CASSLQGSYEQYF
TRBD1 | TRBJ2-7 | NA | TRBV18 | TGTGCCAGCTCTCCCCGGGACAGAAGCTCCTACGAGCCGTACTTC | CASSPRDRSSYEPYF
TRBD1 | TRBJ2-7 | NA | TRBV7-6 | TGTGCCAGCAGCTTGGCGACAGGGGGTTACGAGCAGTACTTC | CASSLATGGYEQYF
NA | TRBJ1-1 | NA | TRBV9 | TGTGCCAGCAACCTGGGGGACACAGACACTGAAGCTTTCTTT | CASNLGDTDTEAFF
NA | TRBJ2-1 | few | TRBV7-9 | TGTGCCAGCAGCCCCCCGGGAAGGGAAGACAATGAGCAGTTCTTC | CASSPPGREDNEQFF
TRBD1 | TRBJ2-5 | NA | TRBV6-6 | TGTGCCAGCAGTCAGGGACAGCCCCAAGAGACCCAGTACTTC | CASSQGQPQETQYF
TRBD1 | TRBJ2-7 | NA | TRBV7-2 | TGTGCCAGCAGCTGGGGTAGCCAGGGGGCTTACGAGCAGTACTTC | CASSWGSQGAYEQYF
TRBD1 | TRBJ2-5 | NA | TRBV4-1 | TGCGCCAGCAGCCAAGCCGACAGGGACCAAGAGACCCAGTACTTC | CASSQADRDQETQYF
TRBD2 | TRBJ2-1 | few | TRBV19 | TGTGCCAGTATTCCTGAGGGGGGACTAGCCCATGAGCAGTTCTTC | CASIPEGGLAHEQFF
TRBD2 | TRBJ2-3 | NA | TRBV9 | TGTGCCAGCAGCCCCCGACTAGCAGAGACTACAGATACGCAGTATTTT | CASSPRLAETTDTQYF
TRBD2 | TRBJ2-3 | few | TRBV7-3 | TGTGCCAGCAGCCCCAGGGCACTAGCGGGAGTAAATACGCAGTATTTT | CASSPRALAGVNTQYF
NA | TRBJ1-5 | few | TRBV28 | TGTGCCAGCAGTCCTAGGAGCCTGAGAGGCAATCAGCCCCAGCATTTT | CASSPRSLRGNQPQHF
TRBD2 | TRBJ2-7 | few | TRBV2 | TGTGCCAGCAGTTTACTAGCGGAGGCTACGGGATTTGGGCATTACGAGCAGTACTTC | CASSLLAEATGFGHYEQYF
NA | TRBJ1-5 | NA | TRBV2 | TGTGCCAGCAGTGAACGCTCCCCGGCACGGGAGCCCCAGCATTTT | CASSERSPAREPQHF
NA | TRBJ1-6 | few | TRBV6-5 | TGTGCCAGCAGTTACGAGTCCAGAGGAGGTAATTCACCCCTCCACTTT | CASSYESRGGNSPLHF
NA | TRBJ1-2 | NA | TRBV5-1 | TGCGCCAGCAGCTCTGGTCTCCCAGGGTCTTCTAACTATGGCTACACCTTC | CASSSGLPGSSNYGYTF